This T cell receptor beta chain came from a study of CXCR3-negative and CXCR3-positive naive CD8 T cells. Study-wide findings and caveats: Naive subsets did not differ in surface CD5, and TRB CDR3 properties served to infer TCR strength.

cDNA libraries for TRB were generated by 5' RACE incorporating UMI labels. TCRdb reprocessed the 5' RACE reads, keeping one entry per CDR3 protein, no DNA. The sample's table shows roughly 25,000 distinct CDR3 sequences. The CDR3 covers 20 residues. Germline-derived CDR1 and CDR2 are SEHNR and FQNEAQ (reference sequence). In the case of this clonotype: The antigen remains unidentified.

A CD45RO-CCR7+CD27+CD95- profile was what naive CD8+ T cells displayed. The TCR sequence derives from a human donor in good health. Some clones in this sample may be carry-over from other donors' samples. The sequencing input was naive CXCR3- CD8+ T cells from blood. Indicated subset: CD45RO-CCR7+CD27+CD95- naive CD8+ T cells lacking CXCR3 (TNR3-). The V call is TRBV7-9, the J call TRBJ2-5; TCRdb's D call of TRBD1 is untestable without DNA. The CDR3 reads CASSPIIGYRDRGPEETQYF.